The TCR beta chain under discussion was sequenced for a study of blood T cell repertoires in COVID-19. Study details: The United States, Italy and Spain provided the acute and convalescent COVID-19 samples. T cells, B-cell-depleted T cells, or PBMCs provided the cDNA or gDNA that served as material.

In the authors' workflow: For nucleated cells, counts were estimated from reference gene primer amplification. The protocol was immunoSEQ multiplex PCR, while the TCRdb copy is restricted to in-frame clones and leaves out a portion. For V, J and clone size, that table is used; D and trimming come from the DNA. Of around 250,000 clones listed, about 80% were seen once; the top ten hold about 4.5%. The CDR3 is 15 amino acids. Germline trimming cut 4 bases from V and 10 bases from J; bases unmatched to any gene: 10. Per germline, CDR1 MNHEY and CDR2 SVGEGT. This clone was counted between two and nine times.

The chain has TRBV6-2 or TRBV6-3 and TRBJ1-6; TRBD1 aligns across 7 bases. The sequenced sample consisted of peripheral blood. The origin of this receptor is a man in his forties or fifties with active or convalescent COVID-19. This CDR3 is CASSFRDSAASPLHF. The CDR3 DNA sequence: TGTGCCAGCAGTTTTCGGGACAGCGCTGCCTCACCCCTCCACTTT.